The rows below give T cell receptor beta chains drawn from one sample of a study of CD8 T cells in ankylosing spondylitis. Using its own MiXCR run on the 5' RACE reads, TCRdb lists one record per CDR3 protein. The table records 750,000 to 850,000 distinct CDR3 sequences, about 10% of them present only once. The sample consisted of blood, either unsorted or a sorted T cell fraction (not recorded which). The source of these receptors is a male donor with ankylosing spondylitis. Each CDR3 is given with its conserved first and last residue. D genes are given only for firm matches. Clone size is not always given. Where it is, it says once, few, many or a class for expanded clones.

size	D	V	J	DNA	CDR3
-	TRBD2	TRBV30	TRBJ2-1	TGTGCCTGGAGTGCAGCGGGGCCCCTTAATGAGCAGTTCTTC	CAWSAAGPLNEQFF
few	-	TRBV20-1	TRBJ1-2	TGCAGTGCTAGATGGGGGTCGGCTGGCTACACCTTC	CSARWGSAGYTF
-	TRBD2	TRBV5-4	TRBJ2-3	TGTGCCAGCAGCCCCCTAGCGGGGGATAAAGATACGCAGTATTTT	CASSPLAGDKDTQYF
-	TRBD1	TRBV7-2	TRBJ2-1	TGTGCCAGCAGCGCCCGACAGGGGTCTAGCTCCTACAATGAGCAGTTCTTC	CASSARQGSSSYNEQFF
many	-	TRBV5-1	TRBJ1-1	TGCGCCAGCAGCAGGAATCTGCTGCCTGACGAGATAAGGACTGAAGCTTTCTTT	CASSRNLLPDEIRTEAFF
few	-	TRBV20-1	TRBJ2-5	TGCAGTGCAGAGACCCCGTCCAGGGCTGTGGAGACCCAGTACTTC	CSAETPSRAVETQYF
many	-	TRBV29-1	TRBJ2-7	TGCAGCGCTGCGGTCCCCGGTTATGTCGAGCAGTACTTC	CSAAVPGYVEQYF
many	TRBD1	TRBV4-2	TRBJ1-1	TGTGCCAGCAGCCTACGGGACAGTGAAGCTTTCTTT	CASSLRDSEAFF
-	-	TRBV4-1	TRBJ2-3	TGCGCCAGCAGCCAAGATGAGACCAGAGCCTACACAGATACGCAGTATTTT	CASSQDETRAYTDTQYF
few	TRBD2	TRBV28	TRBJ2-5	TGTGCCAGCAGTTTAAACGGGGGGGATGAGACCCAGTACTTC	CASSLNGGDETQYF
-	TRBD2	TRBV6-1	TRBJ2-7	TGTGCCAGCAGAATGACTAGCGGGGGGTCCTACGAGCAGTACTTC	CASRMTSGGSYEQYF
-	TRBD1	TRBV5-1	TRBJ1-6	TGCGCCAGCAGCTTGGACAGGGGGCGCTTCCCGACGTCCCTCCACTTT	CASSLDRGRFPTSLHF
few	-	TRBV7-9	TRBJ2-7	TGTGCCAGCACCGAAAGTGCCCAAGGCATAGGCGAGCAGTACTTC	CASTESAQGIGEQYF
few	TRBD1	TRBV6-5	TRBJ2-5	TGTGCCAGCAGTTACTTGGACAGGTCAGGGACCCAGTACTTC	CASSYLDRSGTQYF
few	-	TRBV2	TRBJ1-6	TGTGCCAGCACCAGGAGTGTTAATTCACCCCTCCACTTT	CASTRSVNSPLHF
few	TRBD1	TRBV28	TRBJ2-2	TGTGCCAGCACCTCACCCGGGACAGGGAGCACCGGGGAGCTGTTTTTT	CASTSPGTGSTGELFF
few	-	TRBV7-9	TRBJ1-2	TGTGCCAGCAGCTTTTTATGGGACATCCATGGCTACACCTTC	CASSFLWDIHGYTF
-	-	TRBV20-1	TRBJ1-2	TGCACCGGCACAGACGGGTACTATGGCTACACCTTC	CTGTDGYYGYTF
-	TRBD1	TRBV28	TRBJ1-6	TGTGCCAGCAGTTTATATGGACAGGGGGCTAGTGGTTATTCACCCCTCCACTTT	CASSLYGQGASGYSPLHF
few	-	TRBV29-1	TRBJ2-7	TGCAGCGTTGGGGGTCGGAGCAAGGATTACTACGAGCAGTACTTC	CSVGGRSKDYYEQYF
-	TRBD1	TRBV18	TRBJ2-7	TGTGCCAGCTCTCTTCCGGGACAGGGTTCCTACGAGCAGTACTTC	CASSLPGQGSYEQYF
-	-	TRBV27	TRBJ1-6	TGTGCCAGCAGGACAGGTGGACTCTATAATTCACCCCTCCACTTT	CASRTGGLYNSPLHF
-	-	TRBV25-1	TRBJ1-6	TGTGCCAGCAACGTCGTTGGGGATTCACCCCTCCACTTT	CASNVVGDSPLHF
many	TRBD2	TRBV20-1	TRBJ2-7	TGCAGTGCTAGAGATCCTAGCGGGGCCTACGAGCAGTACTTC	CSARDPSGAYEQYF
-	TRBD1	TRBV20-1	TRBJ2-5	TGCAGTGCTCAGGACAGGGTCGAACAAGAGACCCAGTACTTC	CSAQDRVEQETQYF
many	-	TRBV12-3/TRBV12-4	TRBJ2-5	TGTGCCAGCAGTTTAGGTGATCCCGGGAGCGGTGAGACCCAGTACTTC	CASSLGDPGSGETQYF
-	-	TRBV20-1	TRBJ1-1	TGCAGTGCTGAAAGGAACACTGAAGCTTTCTTT	CSAERNTEAFF
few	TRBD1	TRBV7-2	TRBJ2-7	TGTGCCAGCAGCTTAGAGGACAGGGGAACGGGGGAGCAGTACTTC	CASSLEDRGTGEQYF
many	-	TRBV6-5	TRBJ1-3	TGTGCCAGCAGTTACTCCTGGCGTCAGAGCTCTGGAAACACCATATATTTT	CASSYSWRQSSGNTIYF
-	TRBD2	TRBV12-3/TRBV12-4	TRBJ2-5	TGTGCCAGCAGTTCCAGGGTGGGCGGGAGGCAAGAGACCCAGTACTTC	CASSSRVGGRQETQYF
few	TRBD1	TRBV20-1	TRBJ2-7	TGCAGTGCTACTTACCGGGACAGGTTTCTCTTC	CSATYRDRFLF
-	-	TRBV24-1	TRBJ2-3	TGTGCCACCAGTGACCGTAAATGGCCAGATACGCAGTATTTT	CATSDRKWPDTQYF
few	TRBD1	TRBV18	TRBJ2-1	TGTGCCAGCTCACCATCGACAGGGGGGTACTACAATGAGCAGTTCTTC	CASSPSTGGYYNEQFF
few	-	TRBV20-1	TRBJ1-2	TGCAGTGCTAGAAACAGGAACAGGAAGGAGGGCTACACCTTC	CSARNRNRKEGYTF